The next 17 T cell receptor beta chains were all read from a single sample in a study of blood T cells in healthy people across ages. A sample-barcoded 5' primer and a J-beta primer mix were used in a second PCR of roughly 7 to 12 cycles. TCRdb reprocessed the 5' RACE reads with MiXCR, giving one entry per CDR3 protein. The sample includes about 830,000 distinct CDR3 sequences, roughly 50% of them seen just once. Material for sequencing was blood. The receptors derive from a man aged 30-40 years in good health.

The V call is TRBV12-3 or TRBV12-4, the J call TRBJ2-7; 8 bases are a match to TRBD2. V shed 6 bases and J 5 bases; nucleotides not matched to a gene: 9. This CDR3 region has 14 residues. CDR3 amino acids: CASSPTGGNHEQYF. In DNA form, the CDR3 reads TGTGCCAGCAGCCCTACGGGAGGGAACCACGAGCAGTACTTC.

V gene TRBV2 combines with J gene TRBJ2-5; maybe TRBD1 (5 bases). Germline CDR1 SNHLY, CDR2 FYNNEI. Trimming removed 5 bases from V and 11 bases from J, with 15 bases in between. The CDR3 has 12 amino acids. The CDR3 sequence is CASSKDNNEQYF. CDR3 nucleotide sequence: TGTGCCAGCAGTAAGGACAACAATGAGCAGTACTTC.

This clonotype was counted only a few times. J is TRBJ2-5 and V is TRBV7-6, with no clear D. The V gene lost 8 bases and the J gene lost 5 bases, with 15 bases spanning the gap. This CDR3 comprises 13 residues. Germline V lookup: CDR1 SGHVS, CDR2 FNYEAQ. Here the CDR3 DNA reads TGTGCCAGCGGCTCGGCCTTGGGGGAGACCCAGTACTTC. Translated, it gives CASGSALGETQYF.

Comments on this clonotype: Germline is not matched at one junction end, which may reflect a read error. The V gene is TRBV7-9, the J gene TRBJ2-2, with unresolved D. The germline CDR1 and CDR2 sequences are SEHNR and FQNEAQ (reference sequence). The CDR3 is 14 amino acids. Here the CDR3 DNA reads TGTGCCAGCAGCGTAGCCTCGGGCACCGGGGAGCTGTTTTTT. This translates into CASSVASGTGELFF. The whole variable domain, filled in from reference TRBV7-9 and TRBJ2-2, reads DTGVSQNPRHKITKRGQNVTFRCDPISEHNRLYWYRQTLGQGPEFLTYFQNEAQLEKSRLLSDRFSAERPKGSFSTLEIQRTEQGDSAMYLCASSVASGTGELFFGEGSRLTVL.

This chain joins TRBV27 and TRBJ2-6; 7 bases agree with TRBD1. There are 15 residues in the CDR3. V was pared by 8 bases and J by 2 bases, with 6 bases of the junction left unmatched. Germline assignment: CDR1 MNHEY and CDR2 SMNVEV (reference sequence). The DNA for the CDR3 is TGTGCCAGCGCCCTTGACAGGGCTGGGGCCAACGTCCTGACTTTC. Translation gives CASALDRAGANVLTF.

The genes are TRBV12-3 or TRBV12-4 and TRBJ2-1; weak D call: TRBD1 (5 bases). The CDR3 has 14 amino acids. V dropped 5 bases and J dropped 4 bases, with 12 bases sitting between them. In nucleotides, the CDR3 is TGTGCCAGCAGTCACATAGGGGATTACAATGAGCAGTTCTTC. Encoded protein: CASSHIGDYNEQFF.

The chain joins TRBV7-6 to TRBJ2-5; D not certain. Per germline, CDR1 SGHVS and CDR2 FNYEAQ. V lost 3 bases and J 2 bases, leaving 7 bases between the germline ends. The CDR3 extends over 13 amino acids. CDR3 amino acids: CASSLWQQETQYF. In DNA, the CDR3 is TGTGCCAGCAGCTTGTGGCAGCAAGAGACCCAGTACTTC.

Of note for this clonotype: The junction departs from germline at one end; a sequencing error may be responsible. The chain combines TRBV24-1 with TRBJ1-2, with D maybe TRBD1 (5 bases). In germline, CDR1 is KGHDR, CDR2 SFDVKD. The CDR3 extends over 13 amino acids. The CDR3 DNA reads TGTGCCACCAGTGGAGGGGCGCGCTATGGCAACACCTTC. It translates to CATSGGARYGNTF.

J is TRBJ1-6 and V is TRBV6-6, with D perhaps TRBD1 (5 bases). Germline CDR1 is MNHNY and CDR2 is SVGAGI (reference sequence). The CDR3 spans 13 residues. The germline V and J ends were trimmed by 8 bases and 14 bases, with 19 bases remaining between them. The CDR3 nucleotides read TGTGCCAGCTCGACAGCCAACCTAGGAACCCTCCACTTT. Encoded protein: CASSTANLGTLHF.

The chain has TRBV7-2 and TRBJ2-1; 8 bases fit TRBD2. The J segment lost 9 bases and the V segment lost 4 bases, leaving 11 bases of the junction unmatched. The CDR3 sequence is 15 residues long. Germline V gene sequence: CDR1 SGHTA, CDR2 FQGNSA. CDR3 nucleotide sequence: TGTGCCAGCAGCTACGCTAGCGGGCCCTCGGGTGAGCAGTTCTTC. It is translated as CASSYASGPSGEQFF.

In this sample, this clonotype turned up a few times. The gene calls are TRBV3-1 and TRBJ1-6; no firm D call. The germline V gene has CDR1 LGHDT and CDR2 YNNKEL (reference sequence). This CDR3 is 14 amino acids long. Trimming stripped 0 bases from V and 10 bases from J, with 10 bases between. The CDR3: CASSQDRMQSPLHF. The CDR3 region has the DNA TGTGCCAGCAGCCAAGATCGAATGCAATCACCCCTCCACTTT. The full variable domain, in which reference TRBV3-1 and TRBJ1-6 provide the parts outside the CDR3, is DTAVSQTPKYLVTQMGNDKSIKCEQNLGHDTMYWYKQDSKKFLKIMFSYNNKELIINETVPNRFSPKSPDKAHLNLHINSLELGDSAVYFCASSQDRMQSPLHFGNGTRLTVT.

This clonotype has a count of ten or more. The chain combines TRBV29-1 with TRBJ2-1, with D perhaps matching TRBD1 (5 bases). This CDR3 has 13 amino acids. Between the trimmed V and J ends, which lost 3 bases and 8 bases, there was a span of 14 bases. Germline V CDR1 and CDR2: SQVTM, ANQGSEA. The CDR3 is CSVDRDGIDEQFF. CDR3 sequence (DNA): TGCAGCGTTGACAGGGATGGGATCGATGAGCAGTTCTTC.

This clonotype has a handful of counts. This rearrangement joins TRBV7-9 to TRBJ2-5, with 8 bases fitting TRBD1. Germline CDR1 and CDR2: SEHNR and FQNEAQ (reference sequence). Trimming took 4 bases from V and 12 from J; bases not matched to a gene: 7. CDR3 length: 12 amino acids. CDR3 region: CASSYDRGGKYF. CDR3 in DNA: TGTGCCAGCAGCTATGACAGGGGTGGGAAGTACTTC.

V is TRBV20-1 and J is TRBJ2-1, with 8 bases that match TRBD2. The CDR3 is 15 amino acids. Germline V CDR1 and CDR2: DFQATT, SNEGSKA (reference sequence). Unmatched junction bases numbered 10, after V lost 6 bases and J lost 3 bases. The chain's CDR3 is CSATPSGLDYNEQFF. The CDR3 bases are TGCAGTGCAACCCCTTCGGGACTAGACTACAATGAGCAGTTCTTC.

This clonotype was recorded at least ten times. This chain joins TRBV7-8 and TRBJ2-7; D gene uncertain. CDR3 length: 12 amino acids. Germline assignment: CDR1 SGHVS and CDR2 FQNEAQ. Trimming removed 1 base at V and 3 bases at J, with 4 bases between. The CDR3 reads CASSLVNYEQYF. For the CDR3, the DNA is TGTGCCAGCAGCTTAGTTAACTACGAGCAGTACTTC.

V gene TRBV7-2 combines with J gene TRBJ1-6, with 9 bases aligning to TRBD1. V was pared by 6 bases and J by 10 bases, with 10 bases of the junction left unmatched. The CDR3 has 15 residues. Germline values: CDR1 SGHTA, CDR2 FQGNSA. This CDR3 is CASSRDRASASPLHF. The DNA of the CDR3 is TGTGCCAGCAGTCGGGACAGGGCCTCGGCGTCACCCCTCCACTTT.

J is TRBJ2-2 and V is TRBV9; D not resolved. Germline CDR1 reads SGDLS; CDR2 reads YYNGEE. Trimming took off 0 bases at V and 0 bases at J, with 12 bases between the two ends. The CDR3 has 17 residues. CDR3 residues: CASSVGNILANTGELFF. The CDR3 bases are TGTGCCAGCAGCGTAGGAAATATACTCGCGAACACCGGGGAGCTGTTTTTT.